The text below deals with one T cell receptor (beta chain). CDR1 SGHAT and CDR2 FQNNGV come from the germline V gene. The CDR3 spans 14 residues. Trimming pared 6 bases from V and 1 base from J, leaving 12 bases between. Sequencing used immunoSEQ multiplex PCR; TCRdb keeps in-frame clones, though not all of them. Of 120,000 or so clones listed, around 90% were seen once; the top ten hold approximately 28%. The data were obtained in a study of T cell responses to AZD1222 COVID-19 vaccine. The chain couples TRBV11-2 to TRBJ2-5, with D unresolved. This receptor was taken from an adult in good health. The sequenced sample was peripheral blood, obtained on day 0 of AZD1222 vaccination. This CDR3 is CASRKGSLQETQYF. The CDR3 nucleotides read TGTGCCAGCAGGAAGGGTAGTCTCCAAGAGACCCAGTACTTC.